The 9 T cell receptor beta chains below all came from one sample that was sequenced in a study of OX40 agonist ivuxolimab in advanced cancers. Clones were read by immunoSEQ multiplex PCR, and TCRdb kept only the in-frame ones, dropping some. The data show 95,000 to 100,000 clones, roughly four fifths seen once. The sequenced sample was CD4+ or CD8+ T cells sorted from blood, obtained in a trial of the OX40 agonist ivuxolimab. These receptors all stem from an adult with an advanced solid tumor such as melanoma, head and neck, liver or kidney cancer.

The CDR3 DNA follows: TGTGCCAGCTCACCACCAACGGTAGCGGGGGCGCCCTATAGAAATGAGCAGTTCTTC. It is translated as CASSPPTVAGAPYRNEQFF. This rearrangement joins TRBV18 to TRBJ2-1; 9 nucleotides agree with TRBD2. CDR1 KGHSH and CDR2 LQKENI come from the germline V gene. J gave up 7 bases and V 0 bases, and 16 bases lay outside the gene matches. The CDR3 is made up of 19 amino acids.

The chain combines TRBV4-2 with TRBJ2-7; D unresolved. The CDR3 is made up of 14 amino acids. Trimming cost V 0 bases and J 5 bases, with 11 bases left between them. The germline V gene encodes CDR1 LGHNA and CDR2 YNFKEQ. The CDR3: CASSQERQAHEQYF. CDR3 DNA sequence: TGTGCCAGCAGCCAAGAAAGGCAGGCCCACGAGCAGTACTTC.

This chain links TRBV7-2 with TRBJ2-3; weak D call: TRBD2 (7 bases). The CDR3 runs to 15 residues. The germline V and J ends were trimmed by 1 base and 2 bases, with 10 bases remaining between them. Germline loops: CDR1 SGHTA, CDR2 FQGNSA. The CDR3 DNA follows: TGTGCCAGCAGCTTAGACCGGGGGGCCACAGATACGCAGTATTTT. Translating it yields CASSLDRGATDTQYF. The variable domain in full, completed from reference TRBV7-2 and TRBJ2-3, reads GAGVSQSPSNKVTEKGKDVELRCDPISGHTALYWYRQSLGQGLEFLIYFQGNSAPDKSGLPSDRFSAERTGGSVSTLTIQRTQQEDSAVYLCASSLDRGATDTQYFGPGTRLTVL.

The chain is built from TRBV6-6 and TRBJ2-7; possibly TRBD1 for D (5 bases). In germline, CDR1 is MNHNY, CDR2 SVGAGI (reference sequence). Trimming removed 2 bases at V and 6 bases at J, with 11 bases between. The CDR3 totals 13 residues. The CDR3 nucleotides are TGTGCCAGCAGTTACGCCAGGGCGGCCGAGCAGTACTTC. Amino acid sequence: CASSYARAAEQYF.

There are a few counts of this clone. This chain uses TRBV6-1 with TRBJ2-7; TRBD1 is a possible D gene (6 bases). The germline V and J ends were trimmed by 2 bases and 2 bases, with 13 bases remaining between them. Germline lookup yields CDR1 MNHNS and CDR2 SASEGT. This CDR3 comprises 15 residues. CDR3 sequence: CASSERYRAPYEQYF. CDR3 nucleotide sequence: TGTGCCAGCAGTGAACGGTACAGGGCACCCTACGAGCAGTACTTC.

This clone was detected a few times. The V and J genes are TRBV9 and TRBJ1-5; D call uncertain. Trimming removed 0 bases at V and 2 bases at J, with 6 bases between. Germline values: CDR1 SGDLS, CDR2 YYNGEE. There are 14 residues in the CDR3. The CDR3 nucleotides read TGTGCCAGCAGCGTAGGGGCAGGCAATCAGCCCCAGCATTTT. Its protein is CASSVGAGNQPQHF. The variable domain in full, completed from reference TRBV9 and TRBJ1-5, reads DSGVTQTPKHLITATGQRVTLRCSPRSGDLSVYWYQQSLDQGLQFLIQYYNGEERAKGNILERFSAQQFPDLHSELNLSSLELGDSALYFCASSVGAGNQPQHFGDGTRLSIL.

The rearrangement links TRBV7-2 to TRBJ2-3; TRBD2 agrees at 7 bases. The CDR3 length is 15 residues. Germline loops: CDR1 SGHTA, CDR2 FQGNSA. With V trimmed by 3 bases and J by 2 bases, 5 bases remained unmatched. The CDR3: CASSFRGGNTDTQYF. DNA of the CDR3: TGTGCCAGCAGCTTTCGGGGAGGGAACACAGATACGCAGTATTTT.

The rearrangement uses TRBV5-1 and TRBJ2-7; D unclear. Trimming stripped 0 bases from V and 0 bases from J, with 7 bases between. CDR3 length: 14 residues. The germline gives CDR1 SGHRS, CDR2 YFSETQ. The chain's CDR3 is CASSLAVSSYEQYF. The CDR3 nucleotides read TGCGCCAGCAGCTTGGCCGTCAGCTCCTACGAGCAGTACTTC.

The genes are TRBV7-2 and TRBJ1-1; D unclear. Trimming shortened V by 5 bases and J by 0 bases, and 16 bases separated the two germline ends. Germline assignment: CDR1 SGHTA and CDR2 FQGNSA. This CDR3 region has 16 residues. This CDR3 reads CASSPGIVGLNTEAFF. In DNA form, the CDR3 reads TGTGCCAGCAGCCCGGGCATAGTGGGCCTGAACACTGAAGCTTTCTTT. Full variable domain (rest looked up from reference TRBV7-2 and TRBJ1-1): GAGVSQSPSNKVTEKGKDVELRCDPISGHTALYWYRQSLGQGLEFLIYFQGNSAPDKSGLPSDRFSAERTGGSVSTLTIQRTQQEDSAVYLCASSPGIVGLNTEAFFGQGTRLTVV.